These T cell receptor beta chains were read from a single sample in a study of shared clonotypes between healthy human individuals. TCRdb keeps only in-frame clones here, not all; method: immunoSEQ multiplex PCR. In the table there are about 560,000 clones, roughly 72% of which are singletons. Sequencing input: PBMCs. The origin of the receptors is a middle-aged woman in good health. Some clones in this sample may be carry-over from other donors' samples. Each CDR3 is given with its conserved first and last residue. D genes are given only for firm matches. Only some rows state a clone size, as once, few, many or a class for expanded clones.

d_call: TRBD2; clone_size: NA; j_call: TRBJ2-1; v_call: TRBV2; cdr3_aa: CASSTRTSGVYNEQFF; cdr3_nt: TGTGCCAGCAGTACTCGGACTAGCGGGGTCTACAATGAGCAGTTCTTC
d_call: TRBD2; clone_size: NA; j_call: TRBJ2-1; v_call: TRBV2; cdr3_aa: CASSASGSVHEQFF; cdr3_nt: TGTGCCAGCAGTGCTAGCGGGAGTGTCCATGAGCAGTTCTTC
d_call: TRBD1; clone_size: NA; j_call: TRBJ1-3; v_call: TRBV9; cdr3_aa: CASSVGAGGGNTIYF; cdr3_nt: TGTGCCAGCAGCGTAGGGGCAGGGGGTGGAAACACCATATATTTT
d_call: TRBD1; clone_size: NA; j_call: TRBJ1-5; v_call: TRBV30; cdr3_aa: CAWRTGGNQPQHF; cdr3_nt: TGTGCCTGGAGGACAGGGGGCAATCAGCCCCAGCATTTT
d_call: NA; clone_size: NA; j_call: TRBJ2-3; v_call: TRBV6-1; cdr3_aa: CASIPPARDDTQYF; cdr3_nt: TGTGCCAGCATCCCCCCCGCGAGGGATGATACGCAGTATTTT
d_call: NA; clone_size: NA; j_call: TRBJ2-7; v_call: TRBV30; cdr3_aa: CAWSVRGGSYEQYF; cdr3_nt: TGTGCCTGGAGTGTAAGGGGCGGCTCCTACGAGCAGTACTTC
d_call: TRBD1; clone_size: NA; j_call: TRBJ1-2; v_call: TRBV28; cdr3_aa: CASSLGTGNYGYTF; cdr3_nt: TGTGCCAGCAGTTTAGGGACAGGGAACTATGGCTACACCTTC
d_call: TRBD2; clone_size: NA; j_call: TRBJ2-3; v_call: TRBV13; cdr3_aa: CASSSKRRLAGDAYVPDTQYF; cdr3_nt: TGTGCCAGCAGCAGTAAAAGACGACTAGCGGGAGATGCGTATGTCCCAGATACGCAGTATTTT
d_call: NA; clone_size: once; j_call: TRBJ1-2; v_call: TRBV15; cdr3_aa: CATSREQGPNYGYTF; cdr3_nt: TGTGCCACCAGTCGGGAACAGGGCCCTAACTATGGCTACACCTTC
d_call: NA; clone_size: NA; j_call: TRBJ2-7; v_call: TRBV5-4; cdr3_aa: CASSLDGLGPLGEQYF; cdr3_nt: TGTGCCAGCAGCTTGGATGGGTTGGGGCCCTTGGGGGAGCAGTACTTC
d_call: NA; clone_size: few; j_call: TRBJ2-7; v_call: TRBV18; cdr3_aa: CASSPDTIYEQYF; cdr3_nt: TGTGCCAGCTCACCTGACACTATCTACGAGCAGTACTTC
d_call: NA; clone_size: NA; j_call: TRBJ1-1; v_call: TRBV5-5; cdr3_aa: CASSYLWRGTEAFF; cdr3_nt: TGTGCCAGCAGCTACCTTTGGAGGGGCACTGAAGCTTTCTTT
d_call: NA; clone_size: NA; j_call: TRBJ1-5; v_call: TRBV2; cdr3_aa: CASSGEGSQPQHF; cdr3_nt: TGTGCCAGCAGTGGGGAGGGTAGTCAGCCCCAGCATTTT
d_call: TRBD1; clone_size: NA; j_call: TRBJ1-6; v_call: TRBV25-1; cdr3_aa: CASRTGDSPLHF; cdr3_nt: TGTGCCAGTAGGACAGGGGATTCACCCCTCCACTTT
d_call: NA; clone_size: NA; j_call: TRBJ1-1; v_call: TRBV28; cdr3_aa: CASSPAGNLNTEAFF; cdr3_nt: TGTGCCAGCAGCCCGGCGGGCAACTTGAACACTGAAGCTTTCTTT
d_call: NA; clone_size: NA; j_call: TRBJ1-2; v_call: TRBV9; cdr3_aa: CASSAGTALYGGYTF; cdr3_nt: TGTGCCAGCAGCGCCGGGACGGCCCTCTATGGGGGCTACACCTTC
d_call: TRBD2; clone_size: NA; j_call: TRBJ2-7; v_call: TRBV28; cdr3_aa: CASSPLLGTSGTTYEQYF; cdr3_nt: TGTGCCAGCAGTCCGCTCCTCGGGACTAGCGGGACGACCTACGAGCAGTACTTC
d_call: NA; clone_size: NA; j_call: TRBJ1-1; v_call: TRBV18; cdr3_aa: CASSLRDTEAFF; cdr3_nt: TGTGCCAGCTCACTCCGGGACACTGAAGCTTTCTTT
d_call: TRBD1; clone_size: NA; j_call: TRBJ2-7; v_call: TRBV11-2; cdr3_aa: CASTPGQGSYEQYF; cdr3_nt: TGTGCCAGCACCCCGGGACAGGGTAGTTACGAGCAGTACTTC
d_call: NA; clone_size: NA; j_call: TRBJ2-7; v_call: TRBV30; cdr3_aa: CAWSVQAYEQYF; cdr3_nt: TGTGCCTGGAGTGTACAGGCCTACGAGCAGTACTTC
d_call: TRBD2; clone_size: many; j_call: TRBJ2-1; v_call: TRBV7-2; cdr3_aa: CASSLLAGTTYNEQFF; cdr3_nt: TGTGCCAGCAGCTTACTAGCGGGAACGACCTACAATGAGCAGTTCTTC
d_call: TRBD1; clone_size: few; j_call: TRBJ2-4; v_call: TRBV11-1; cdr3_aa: CASSLDPGQGHKNIQYF; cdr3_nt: TGTGCCAGCAGCTTAGACCCGGGACAGGGTCACAAAAACATTCAGTACTTC
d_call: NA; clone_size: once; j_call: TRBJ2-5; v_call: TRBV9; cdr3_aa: CASSARGEETQYF; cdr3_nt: TGTGCCAGCAGCGCCAGGGGAGAAGAGACCCAGTACTTC
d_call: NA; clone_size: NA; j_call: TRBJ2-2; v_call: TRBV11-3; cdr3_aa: CASSLGSQNTGELFF; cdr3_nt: TGTGCCAGCAGCTTAGGGAGCCAGAACACCGGGGAGCTGTTTTTT
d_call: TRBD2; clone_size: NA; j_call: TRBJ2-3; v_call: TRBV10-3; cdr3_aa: CAISESLAGGTDTQYF; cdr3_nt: TGTGCCATCAGTGAGTCTTTAGCGGGAGGCACAGATACGCAGTATTTT
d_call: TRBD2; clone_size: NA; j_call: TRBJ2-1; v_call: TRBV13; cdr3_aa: CASSLGGRPYNEQFF; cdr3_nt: TGTGCCAGCAGCTTGGGGGGGAGACCCTACAATGAGCAGTTCTTC
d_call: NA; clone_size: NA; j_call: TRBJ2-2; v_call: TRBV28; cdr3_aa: CASTPRLGAGELFF; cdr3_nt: TGTGCCAGCACCCCTAGACTAGGGGCCGGGGAGCTGTTTTTT
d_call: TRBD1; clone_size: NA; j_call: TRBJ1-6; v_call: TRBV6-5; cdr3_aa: CASRGTGLVNSPLHF; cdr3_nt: TGTGCCAGCAGGGGGACAGGGTTAGTCAATTCACCCCTCCACTTT
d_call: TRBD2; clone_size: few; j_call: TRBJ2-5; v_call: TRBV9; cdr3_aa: CASSAPPSGRQETQYF; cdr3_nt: TGTGCCAGCAGCGCCCCCCCCAGCGGGAGGCAAGAGACCCAGTACTTC
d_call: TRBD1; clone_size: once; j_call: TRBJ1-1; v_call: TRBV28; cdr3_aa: CASSLQGAGVTEAFF; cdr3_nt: TGTGCCAGCAGTTTACAGGGGGCGGGTGTCACTGAAGCTTTCTTT
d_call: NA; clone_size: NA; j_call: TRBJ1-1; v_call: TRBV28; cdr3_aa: CASHRGILLVDTEAFF; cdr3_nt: TGTGCCAGCCACCGGGGGATACTGCTCGTGGACACTGAAGCTTTCTTT
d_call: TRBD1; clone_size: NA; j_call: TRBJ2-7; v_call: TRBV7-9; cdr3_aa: CASSLSIQGGLEQYF; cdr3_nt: TGTGCCAGCAGCTTATCGATACAGGGGGGACTGGAGCAGTACTTC
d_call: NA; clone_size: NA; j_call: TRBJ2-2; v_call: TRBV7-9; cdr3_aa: CASSARDKDGELFF; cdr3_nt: TGTGCCAGCAGCGCCCGGGACAAAGACGGGGAGCTGTTTTTT
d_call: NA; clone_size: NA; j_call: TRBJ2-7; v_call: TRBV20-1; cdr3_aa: CSARGPGEQYF; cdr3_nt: TGCAGTGCTAGAGGGCCGGGGGAGCAGTACTTC
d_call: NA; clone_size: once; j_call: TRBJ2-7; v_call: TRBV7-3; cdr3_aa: CASSLDSGSLYEQYF; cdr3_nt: TGTGCCAGCAGCTTAGACAGCGGGTCCCTCTACGAGCAGTACTTC
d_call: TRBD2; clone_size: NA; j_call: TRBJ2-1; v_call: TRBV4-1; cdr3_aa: CASSQEPQGIRLAGVGNEQFF; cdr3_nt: TGCGCCAGCAGCCAAGAACCCCAGGGGATCCGACTAGCGGGAGTCGGCAATGAGCAGTTCTTC
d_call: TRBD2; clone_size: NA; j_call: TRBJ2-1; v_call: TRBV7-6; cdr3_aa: CASSLSASGRGYNEQFF; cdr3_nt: TGTGCCAGCAGCTTATCTGCTAGCGGGAGGGGCTACAATGAGCAGTTCTTC
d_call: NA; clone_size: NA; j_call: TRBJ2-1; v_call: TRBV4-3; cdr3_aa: CASSQGRADEQFF; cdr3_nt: TGCGCCAGCAGCCAAGGGAGGGCGGATGAGCAGTTCTTC
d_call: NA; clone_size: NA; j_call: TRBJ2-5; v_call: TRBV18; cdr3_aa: CASSRGLQETQYF; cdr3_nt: TGTGCCAGCTCCCGGGGTCTTCAAGAGACCCAGTACTTC
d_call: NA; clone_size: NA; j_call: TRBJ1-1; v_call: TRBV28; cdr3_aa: CASSPPGLQAFF; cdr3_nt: TGTGCCAGCAGTCCTCCGGGACTCCAAGCTTTCTTT
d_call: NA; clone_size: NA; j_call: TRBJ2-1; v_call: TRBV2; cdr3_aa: CASSGRGNEQFF; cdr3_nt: TGTGCCAGCAGTGGCAGGGGCAATGAGCAGTTCTTC
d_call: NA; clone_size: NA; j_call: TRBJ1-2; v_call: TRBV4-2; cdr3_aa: CASSQTVDYGYTF; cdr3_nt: TGTGCCAGCAGCCAGACAGTCGACTATGGCTACACCTTC
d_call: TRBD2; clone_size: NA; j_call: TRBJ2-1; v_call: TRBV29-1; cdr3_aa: CSVETGLAGGDEQFF; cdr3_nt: TGCAGCGTTGAAACGGGGCTAGCGGGAGGCGATGAGCAGTTCTTC
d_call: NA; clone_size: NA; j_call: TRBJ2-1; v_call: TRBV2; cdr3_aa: CASSVSYEQFF; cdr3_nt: TGTGCCAGCAGTGTATCGTATGAGCAGTTCTTC
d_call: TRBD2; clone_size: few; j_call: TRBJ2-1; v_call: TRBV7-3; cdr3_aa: CASSLRGSDFNEQFF; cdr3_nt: TGTGCCAGCAGCTTACGCGGGAGCGACTTCAATGAGCAGTTCTTC
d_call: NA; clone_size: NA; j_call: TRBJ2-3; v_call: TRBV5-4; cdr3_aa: CASSLSADTQYF; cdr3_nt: TGTGCCAGCAGCTTGAGTGCAGATACGCAGTATTTT
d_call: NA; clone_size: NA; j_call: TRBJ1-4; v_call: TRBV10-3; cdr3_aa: CAISESKGGEKLFF; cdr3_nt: TGTGCCATCAGTGAGTCGAAAGGGGGGGAAAAACTGTTTTTT
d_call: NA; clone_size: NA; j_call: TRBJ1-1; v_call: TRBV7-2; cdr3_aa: CASSLDGAKGEAFF; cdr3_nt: TGTGCCAGCAGCTTAGATGGCGCCAAAGGTGAAGCTTTCTTT
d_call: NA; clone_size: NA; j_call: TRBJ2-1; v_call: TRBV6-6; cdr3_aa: CASSRSGYNEQFF; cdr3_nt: TGTGCCAGCAGTCGATCGGGCTACAATGAGCAGTTCTTC
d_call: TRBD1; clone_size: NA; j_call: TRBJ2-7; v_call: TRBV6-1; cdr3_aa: CASIPDRVSNEQYF; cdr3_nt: TGTGCCAGCATCCCGGACAGGGTTTCCAACGAGCAGTACTTC
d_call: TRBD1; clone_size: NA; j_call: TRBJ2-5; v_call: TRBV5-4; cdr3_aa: CASSFRTGVSETQYF; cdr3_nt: TGTGCCAGCAGCTTCAGGACAGGGGTATCTGAGACCCAGTACTTC
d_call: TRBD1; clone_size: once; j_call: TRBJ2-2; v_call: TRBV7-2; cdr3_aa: CASSLSGTVGELFF; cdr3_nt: TGTGCCAGCAGCTTATCGGGGACAGTTGGGGAGCTGTTTTTT